This T cell receptor beta chain was captured by sequencing in a study of T cells after yellow fever vaccination. Study-wide background: Low-cell-number fractions were prepared with SMART-Seq v4 Ultra Low Input. Study-wide results and caveats: Compared with primary, the secondary response was weaker and peaked at day 5, not 15. Post-booster reappearance was seen for most primary-vaccination clones (96% CD4, around 90% CD8).

Researchers made TCR cDNA using 5'RACE template switching, and this step added a universal primer site and UMIs. Each CDR3 protein gets one entry after TCRdb re-called the 5' RACE reads with MiXCR. The sample records about 320,000 distinct CDR3 sequences, over 3.5% being singletons. Many counts were recorded for this clonotype. The antigen remains unidentified. The CDR3 runs to 14 residues. Germline values: CDR1 SGHTA, CDR2 FQGNSA. The V gene end was trimmed by 5 bases and the J gene end by 10 bases; junction bases not matched to a gene: 10. This sequence was found in a young man who received the YFV17D yellow fever vaccine. The rearrangement links TRBV7-2 to TRBJ2-4; 8 nucleotides line up with TRBD1. The sample here was PBMCs, taken 15 days after the yellow fever booster vaccination. The CDR3 region has the DNA TGTGCCAGCAGCCCCGAGGACAGGGTAGGGATTCAGTACTTC. Translating it yields CASSPEDRVGIQYF.